Given below is one TCR beta chain in context. This record belongs to a study of blood T cell repertoires in COVID-19. Produced via immunoSEQ multiplex PCR; TCRdb's table is partial and in-frame only. The repertoire consists of fewer than 700,000 clones, with roughly nine tenths occurring once and the leading ten covering roughly 7.3%. CDR3 size: 13 residues. The V gene's germline CDR1 is SGDLS and CDR2 YYNGEE. Trimming pared 0 bases from V and 8 bases from J, leaving 11 bases between. The receptor comes from a woman aged 50 to 60 with COVID-19, enrolled during active disease. The genes are TRBV9 and TRBJ1-2; TRBD1 might be the D (6 bases). Specimen: peripheral blood. CDR3 sequence: CASSVGTADGYTF. The CDR3 DNA is TGTGCCAGCAGCGTAGGGACAGCCGACGGCTACACCTTC. The entire variable domain, with the rest obtained from reference TRBV9 and TRBJ1-2, is as follows: DSGVTQTPKHLITATGQRVTLRCSPRSGDLSVYWYQQSLDQGLQFLIQYYNGEERAKGNILERFSAQQFPDLHSELNLSSLELGDSALYFCASSVGTADGYTFGSGTRLTVV.